The 30 T cell receptor beta chains in this list originate from one sample, sequenced in a study of cytomegalovirus exposure and HLA in healthy donors. PCR amplification relied on 60 Vbeta primers (plus 13 Jbeta primers). Measured with immunoSEQ multiplex PCR; TCRdb has only the in-frame clones, and not every one. This table holds 95,000 to 100,000 clones, around four fifths found once. The sample was PBMCs. All receptors derive from a female donor in good health and CMV-seropositive.

The V gene is TRBV6-1, the J gene TRBJ2-7; 12 positions match TRBD2. After removal of 1 base from V and 4 bases from J, the junction contained 2 bases not matched to a gene. Germline V gives CDR1 MNHNS, CDR2 SASEGT. CDR3 length equals 15 residues. CDR3 sequence reads: CASSEETSGRYEQYF. Here the CDR3 DNA reads TGTGCCAGCAGTGAAGAGACTAGCGGGAGATACGAGCAGTACTTC.

This chain uses TRBV7-6 with TRBJ2-7; D perhaps matches TRBD1 (5 bases). The CDR3 contains 14 residues. The V gene lost 5 bases and the J gene lost 2 bases, with 13 bases spanning the gap. The germline CDR1 and CDR2 sequences are SGHVS and FNYEAQ. CDR3 sequence (DNA): TGTGCCAGCAGCGATCCGACAGCCACCTACGAGCAGTACTTC. Encoded protein: CASSDPTATYEQYF.

The genes are TRBV25-1 and TRBJ1-2; TRBD1 is a possible D gene (6 bases). The CDR3 length is 16 residues. Trimming shortened V by 4 bases and J by 4 bases, and 19 bases separated the two germline ends. CDR1 and CDR2 (germline): MGHDK, SYGVNS. The chain's CDR3 is CASSGAGTQKSYGYTF. Here the CDR3 DNA reads TGTGCCAGCAGTGGGGCCGGGACACAAAAAAGCTATGGCTACACCTTC.

V gene TRBV13 combines with J gene TRBJ1-1; no clear D gene. CDR1 and CDR2 (germline): PRHDT, FYEKMQ (reference sequence). V lost 0 bases, J lost 1 base, and 15 bases lay in between. The CDR3 consists of 17 residues. CDR3 bases: TGTGCCAGCAGCTTAGGACCAACCTCACCCGGGAACACTGAAGCTTTCTTT. As protein: CASSLGPTSPGNTEAFF.

There are a few counts of this clone. This chain connects TRBV10-3 to TRBJ2-3, with 9 bases lining up with TRBD2. From germline, CDR1 is ENHRY and CDR2 SYGVKD. J lost 2 bases, V lost 0 bases, and 6 bases had no gene match. The CDR3 has 17 residues. The CDR3 loop is CAISESVSGGYTDTQYF. The CDR3 bases are TGTGCCATCAGTGAGTCAGTTAGCGGGGGATACACAGATACGCAGTATTTT.

The count of this clone is one. In the same sample, other DNA sequences code for this CDR3. The CDR3 protein is CASSPGQNTEAFF. The CDR3, as DNA: TGTGCCAGCAGCCCAGGTCAGAACACTGAAGCTTTCTTT. The rearrangement joins TRBV5-4 to TRBJ1-1; the D is unclear. Trimming removed 4 bases at V and 1 base at J, with 8 bases between. The CDR3 is 13 residues long. Germline CDR1 is SGHNT and CDR2 is YYREEE (reference sequence).

V usage is TRBV28 and J usage is TRBJ2-7; 7 nucleotides align to TRBD1. V lost 6 bases to trimming and J lost 4 bases; unmatched junction nucleotides: 9. Germline-derived CDR1 and CDR2 are MDHEN and SYDVKM. This CDR3 is 14 amino acids long. In DNA form, the CDR3 reads TGTGCCAGCAGGAGGGGGCCCCCAGGATACGAGCAGTACTTC. Translation: CASRRGPPGYEQYF.

V and J are TRBV6-5 and TRBJ2-7, with 8 bases lining up with TRBD1. J was trimmed by 7 bases and V by 3 bases; bases with no gene match: 8. Germline V lookup: CDR1 MNHEY, CDR2 SVGAGI. CDR3 length: 14 residues. CDR3 amino acids: CASSYGQGASEQYF. Written as DNA, the CDR3 is TGTGCCAGCAGTTATGGGCAGGGGGCGAGTGAGCAGTACTTC.

This clone was seen a handful of times. The chain combines TRBV5-4 with TRBJ1-4; 8 bases map to TRBD1. Trimming at V came to 0 bases and at J to 5 bases, leaving 9 bases not matched to a gene. CDR3 length equals 17 residues. The germline V gene encodes CDR1 SGHNT and CDR2 YYREEE (reference sequence). CDR3: CASSLGGTGQQNEKLFF. The CDR3 nucleotides are TGTGCCAGCAGCTTGGGGGGGACAGGCCAGCAGAATGAAAAACTGTTTTTT.

The chain links TRBV2 to TRBJ2-7; 9 bases align to TRBD1. From germline, CDR1 is SNHLY and CDR2 FYNNEI. The CDR3 length is 14 residues. The V segment lost 9 bases and the J segment 2 bases; nucleotides outside the gene matches: 8. In nucleotides, the CDR3 is TGTGCCAGTGTCACCCGGGACAGGGCCTACGAGCAGTACTTC. It encodes CASVTRDRAYEQYF.

V usage is TRBV18 and J usage is TRBJ1-1; TRBD1 matches 9 bases. Germline loops: CDR1 KGHSH, CDR2 LQKENI. V gave up 6 bases and J gave up 5 bases; unmatched junction bases: 4. This CDR3 region has 13 residues. This CDR3 is CASSKGTGTEAFF. As DNA, the CDR3 is TGTGCCAGCTCGAAGGGGACAGGGACTGAAGCTTTCTTT.

The chain uses TRBV28 and TRBJ1-2; TRBD1 might be the D (5 bases). This CDR3 is built from 14 residues. Germline CDR1 is MDHEN and CDR2 is SYDVKM. Deletions cut 3 bases from V and 5 bases from J, with 13 bases between. CDR3 bases: TGTGCCAGCAGTTTTGGCTCGGCAGGGTATGGCTACACCTTC. This sequence encodes CASSFGSAGYGYTF.

Only one count was recorded for this clone. The DNA of the CDR3 is TGTGCCTGGAGTAGCTCAGGTGCCGAGTCCTACGAGCAGTACTTC. Translating it yields CAWSSSGAESYEQYF. V and J are TRBV30 and TRBJ2-7, with unresolved D. CDR1 and CDR2 (germline): GTSNPN, SVGIG (reference sequence). V lost 2 bases, J lost 1 base, and 15 bases lay in between. The CDR3 spans 15 residues.

Only a few counts were recorded for this clone. The chain couples TRBV5-1 to TRBJ2-7; a weak D match, TRBD2 (5 bases). This CDR3 spans 14 amino acids. V was pared by 0 bases and J by 1 base, with 8 bases between. Germline lookup yields CDR1 SGHRS and CDR2 YFSETQ. The CDR3 loop is CASSLVPGSYEQYF. CDR3 in DNA: TGCGCCAGCAGCTTGGTTCCGGGATCCTACGAGCAGTACTTC.

V and J are TRBV5-6 and TRBJ1-6, with TRBD1 matching over 7 bases. Germline assignment: CDR1 SGHDT and CDR2 YYEEEE. V trimming: 4 bases; J trimming: 10 bases; junction bases outside the gene matches: 5. The CDR3 sequence is 13 residues long. The CDR3 region has the DNA TGTGCCAGCAGCCCAGGGACAGAATCACCCCTCCACTTT. It specifies CASSPGTESPLHF.

This CDR3 reads CASSGQMGGYGYTF. CDR3 sequence (DNA): TGTGCCAGCAGCGGGCAAATGGGGGGATATGGCTACACCTTC. The gene calls are TRBV5-4 and TRBJ1-2; possible D gene TRBD1, 5 bases. From germline, CDR1 is SGHNT and CDR2 YYREEE (reference sequence). Trimming removed 4 bases at V and 5 bases at J, with 15 bases between. This CDR3 is 14 amino acids long.

The rearrangement uses TRBV6-4 and TRBJ2-3; 12 nucleotides line up with TRBD2. V trimming: 6 bases; J trimming: 0 bases; junction bases outside the gene matches: 4. There are 16 residues in the CDR3. Germline V gene lookup returns CDR1 MRHNA and CDR2 SNTAGT. The CDR3 DNA reads TGTGCCAGCAGCCCAGGGACTAGCGGGAGCACAGATACGCAGTATTTT. It is translated as CASSPGTSGSTDTQYF.

V and J are TRBV18 and TRBJ1-1; D is perhaps TRBD1 (5 bases). V was trimmed by 0 bases and J by 5 bases, leaving 7 bases between them. CDR1 and CDR2 (germline): KGHSH, LQKENI. There are 13 residues in the CDR3. The CDR3 loop is CASSPPGGTEAFF. The CDR3 DNA follows: TGTGCCAGCTCACCACCGGGGGGAACTGAAGCTTTCTTT.

The J gene is TRBJ2-3, the V gene TRBV5-1; no clear D. There are 17 residues in the CDR3. The V and J ends lost 3 bases and 0 bases respectively, with 17 bases between them. Germline V CDR1 and CDR2: SGHRS, YFSETQ. The CDR3 sequence is CASSSTFDSPSTDTQYF. CDR3 nucleotide sequence: TGCGCCAGCAGCTCTACTTTTGATAGCCCTAGCACAGATACGCAGTATTTT. The full variable domain, with the rest looked up from reference TRBV5-1 and TRBJ2-3, is KAGVTQTPRYLIKTRGQQVTLSCSPISGHRSVSWYQQTPGQGLQFLFEYFSETQRNKGNFPGRFSGRQFSNSRSEMNVSTLELGDSALYLCASSSTFDSPSTDTQYFGPGTRLTVL.

The chain uses TRBV6-5 and TRBJ2-7; the D is unclear. V lost 2 bases and J 6 bases, leaving 5 bases between the germline ends. Germline CDR1 is MNHEY and CDR2 is SVGAGI. The CDR3 loop spans 11 amino acids. The CDR3 loop reads CASSYLREQYF. CDR3 nucleotides: TGTGCCAGCAGTTACCTCCGCGAGCAGTACTTC.

This clone was seen more than once but under ten times. The chain has TRBV5-4 and TRBJ2-7, with D unclear. CDR1 SGHNT and CDR2 YYREEE come from the germline V gene (reference sequence). Between the trimmed V and J ends, which lost 3 bases and 12 bases, there was a span of 16 bases. The CDR3 sequence is 12 residues long. The CDR3 DNA reads TGTGCCAGCAGCTACGATGCAACTGAGAGGTACTTC. This sequence encodes CASSYDATERYF.

The chain carries TRBV11-1 and TRBJ2-7; D call uncertain. Germline V lookup: CDR1 SGHAT, CDR2 FQDESV (reference sequence). V was cut by 1 base and J by 3 bases, with 13 bases left in between. This CDR3 has 15 amino acids. CDR3: CASSLVAGSLYEQYF. The CDR3 nucleotides are TGTGCCAGCAGCTTAGTCGCCGGGTCGCTCTACGAGCAGTACTTC. The full variable domain, rest sourced from reference TRBV11-1 and TRBJ2-7, is EAEVAQSPRYKITEKSQAVAFWCDPISGHATLYWYRQILGQGPELLVQFQDESVVDDSQLPKDRFSAERLKGVDSTLKIQPAELGDSAMYLCASSLVAGSLYEQYFGPGTRLTVT.

J is TRBJ1-2 and V is TRBV10-2; 11 nucleotides line up with TRBD1. The trim removed 4 bases at V and 8 bases at J, leaving 9 bases unmatched. Per germline, CDR1 WSHSY and CDR2 SAAADI. The length of the CDR3 is 15 residues. In DNA form, the CDR3 reads TGCGCCAGCAGTGCCGCAGGGACAGGGGGTTACGGCTACACCTTC. Translation gives CASSAAGTGGYGYTF.

This chain joins TRBV19 and TRBJ2-7, with D perhaps TRBD1 (6 bases). V lost 5 bases and J 4 bases, leaving 9 bases between the germline ends. This CDR3 is built from 12 residues. Germline assignment: CDR1 LNHDA and CDR2 SQIVND (reference sequence). CDR3 in DNA: TGTGCCAGTAGTGTACAGGGTTACGAGCAGTACTTC. Its protein product is CASSVQGYEQYF.

Turning to this clone: Other DNA variants within this sample encode the same CDR3. The genes are TRBV6-4 and TRBJ2-3; D might be TRBD2 (5 bases). V gave up 5 bases and J gave up 0 bases, with 9 bases separating them. Germline loops: CDR1 MRHNA, CDR2 SNTAGT. The CDR3 runs to 14 residues. CDR3 in amino acids: CASSSGRSTDTQYF. The CDR3 DNA is TGTGCCAGCAGTAGCGGACGTAGCACAGATACGCAGTATTTT.

The chain has TRBV19 and TRBJ2-2; possible D gene TRBD2, 5 bases. CDR3 size: 16 residues. In germline, CDR1 is LNHDA, CDR2 SQIVND (reference sequence). V dropped 4 bases and J dropped 3 bases, with 15 bases sitting between them. CDR3 DNA sequence: TGTGCCAGTAGTACTCAATTGCGGGCAGACACCGGGGAGCTGTTTTTT. This gives the protein CASSTQLRADTGELFF.

The gene calls are TRBV5-1 and TRBJ2-5; TRBD2 agrees at 11 bases. This CDR3 comprises 16 residues. V was pared by 4 bases and J by 4 bases, with 9 bases of the junction left unmatched. Germline lookup yields CDR1 SGHRS and CDR2 YFSETQ. As DNA, the CDR3 is TGCGCCAGCAGCACACTTCTAGCGGGAGGTGGAGAGACCCAGTACTTC. Translated, it gives CASSTLLAGGGETQYF.

This clone was found a few times. The same CDR3 arises from other DNA sequences in this sample as well. The rearrangement uses TRBV5-1 and TRBJ1-5; no reliable D call. The length of the CDR3 is 13 residues. Germline V CDR1 and CDR2: SGHRS, YFSETQ. Trimming took 0 bases from V and 6 from J, leaving 7 bases between them. For the CDR3, the DNA is TGCGCCAGCAGCTTGGGGGGAGGTCAGCCCCAGCATTTT. This sequence encodes CASSLGGGQPQHF.

The chain links TRBV28 to TRBJ2-7, with 15 bases aligning to TRBD2. CDR1 and CDR2 from the germline V gene are MDHEN and SYDVKM. CDR3 size: 14 residues. The V and J ends lost 6 bases and 3 bases, in that order; junction bases with no gene match: 0. In nucleotides, the CDR3 is TGTGCCAGCAGGGGACTAGCGGGAGGCTACGAGCAGTACTTC. Its protein product is CASRGLAGGYEQYF.

The chain links TRBV6-6 to TRBJ2-3, with D tentatively TRBD2 (6 bases). This CDR3 region has 15 residues. From germline, CDR1 is MNHNY and CDR2 SVGAGI (reference sequence). V was shortened by 2 bases and J by 1 base, with 10 bases between the two germline ends. The CDR3 region is CASSYAASGTDTQYF. The CDR3 region has the DNA TGTGCCAGCAGTTACGCTGCTAGCGGCACAGATACGCAGTATTTT.